This TCR beta chain emerged from a study of T-cell memory formation after mild COVID-19. TCRdb independently ran MiXCR on the 5' RACE reads; one entry per CDR3 protein. The data show about 560,000 distinct CDR3 sequences, approximately 18% seen once. Germline V gives CDR1 MGHRA, CDR2 YSYEKL. This CDR3 is built from 16 residues. Trimming shortened V by 0 bases and J by 9 bases, and 15 bases separated the two germline ends. Study outcomes and limitations: CD4+ contracting clones were mainly CM and EM; CD8+ ones, EMRA.

This clonotype has more than one count but fewer than ten. Antigen unknown. The chain joins TRBV4-1 to TRBJ1-6; the D gene is possibly TRBD1 (6 bases). This sequence originates from an adult woman who had mild COVID-19 (a few samples of this study predate the infection). Cell type and time point are not known. Sequenced: PBMCs or a T cell subset sorted from them (not recorded which). The CDR3 loop reads CASSQDRGGPGSPLHF. The CDR3 DNA reads TGCGCCAGCAGCCAAGATCGGGGGGGGCCTGGTTCACCCCTCCACTTT.